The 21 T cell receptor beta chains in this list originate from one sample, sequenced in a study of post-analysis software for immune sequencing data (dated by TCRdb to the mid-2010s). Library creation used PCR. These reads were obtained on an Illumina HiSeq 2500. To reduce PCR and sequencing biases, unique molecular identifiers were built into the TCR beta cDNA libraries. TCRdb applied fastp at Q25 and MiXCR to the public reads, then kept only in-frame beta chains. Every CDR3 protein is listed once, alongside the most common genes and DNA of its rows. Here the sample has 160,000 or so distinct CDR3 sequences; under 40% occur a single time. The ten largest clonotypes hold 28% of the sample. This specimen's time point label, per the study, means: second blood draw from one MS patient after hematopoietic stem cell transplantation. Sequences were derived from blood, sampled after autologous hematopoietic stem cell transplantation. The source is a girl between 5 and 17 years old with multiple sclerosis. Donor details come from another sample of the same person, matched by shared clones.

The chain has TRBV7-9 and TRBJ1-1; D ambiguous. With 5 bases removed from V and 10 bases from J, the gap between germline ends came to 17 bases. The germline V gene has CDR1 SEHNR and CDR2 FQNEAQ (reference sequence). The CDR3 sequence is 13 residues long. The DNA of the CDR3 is TGTGCCAGCAGCCACGGGAGGATCGAGGCAGCTTTCTTT. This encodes CASSHGRIEAAFF.

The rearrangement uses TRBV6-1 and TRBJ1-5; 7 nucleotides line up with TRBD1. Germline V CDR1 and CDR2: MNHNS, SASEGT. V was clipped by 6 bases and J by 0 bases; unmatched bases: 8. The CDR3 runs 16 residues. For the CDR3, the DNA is TGTGCCAGCAGCGGCCTCGGGACAGTTAGCAATCAGCCCCAGCATTTT. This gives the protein CASSGLGTVSNQPQHF.

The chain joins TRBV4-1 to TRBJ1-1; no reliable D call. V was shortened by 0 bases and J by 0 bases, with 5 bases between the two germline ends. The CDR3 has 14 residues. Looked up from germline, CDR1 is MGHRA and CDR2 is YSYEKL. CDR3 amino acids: CASSQDRMNTEAFF. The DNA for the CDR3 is TGCGCCAGCAGCCAAGACCGCATGAACACTGAAGCTTTCTTT.

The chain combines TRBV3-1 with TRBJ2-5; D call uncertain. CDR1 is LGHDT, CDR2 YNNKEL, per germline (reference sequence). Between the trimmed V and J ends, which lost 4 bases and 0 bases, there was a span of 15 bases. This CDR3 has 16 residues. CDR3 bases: TGTGCCAGCAGCCCCAAAGCGCGTTCGTACCAAGAGACCCAGTACTTC. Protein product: CASSPKARSYQETQYF.

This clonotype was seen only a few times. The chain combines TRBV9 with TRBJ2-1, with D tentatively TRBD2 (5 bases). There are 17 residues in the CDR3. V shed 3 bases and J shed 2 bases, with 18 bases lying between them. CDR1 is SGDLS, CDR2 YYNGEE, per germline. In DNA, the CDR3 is TGTGCCAGCAGCGGAAACATCGCTAGCCACACCTACAATGAGCAGTTCTTC. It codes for CASSGNIASHTYNEQFF.

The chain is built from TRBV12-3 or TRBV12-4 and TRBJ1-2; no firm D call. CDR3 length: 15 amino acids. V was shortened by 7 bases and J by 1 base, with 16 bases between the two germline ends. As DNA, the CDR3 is TGTGCCAGCATCATGGGCCCGGGTCTTAACTATGGCTACACCTTC. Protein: CASIMGPGLNYGYTF.

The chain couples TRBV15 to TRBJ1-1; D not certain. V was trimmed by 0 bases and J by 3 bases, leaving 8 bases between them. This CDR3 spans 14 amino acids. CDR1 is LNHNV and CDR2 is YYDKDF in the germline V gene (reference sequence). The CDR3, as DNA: TGTGCCACCAGCAGAGATCCAGCGGACACTGAAGCTTTCTTT. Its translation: CATSRDPADTEAFF. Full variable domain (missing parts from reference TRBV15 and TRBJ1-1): DAMVIQNPRYQVTQFGKPVTLSCSQTLNHNVMYWYQQKSSQAPKLLFHYYDKDFNNEADTPDNFQSRRPNTSFCFLDIRSPGLGDTAMYLCATSRDPADTEAFFGQGTRLTVV.

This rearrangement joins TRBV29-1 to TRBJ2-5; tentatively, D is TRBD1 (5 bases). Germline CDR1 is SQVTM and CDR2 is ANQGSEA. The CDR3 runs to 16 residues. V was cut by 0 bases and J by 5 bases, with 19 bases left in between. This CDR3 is CSVEDLGRGYWETQYF. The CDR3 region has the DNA TGCAGCGTTGAAGATCTCGGTAGGGGCTATTGGGAGACCCAGTACTTC.

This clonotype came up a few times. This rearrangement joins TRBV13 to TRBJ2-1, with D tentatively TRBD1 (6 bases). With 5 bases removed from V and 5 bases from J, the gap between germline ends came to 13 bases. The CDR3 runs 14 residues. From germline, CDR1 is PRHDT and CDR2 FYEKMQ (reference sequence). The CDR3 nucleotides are TGTGCCAGCAGCCCTGGGACACCCAACAATGAGCAGTTCTTC. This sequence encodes CASSPGTPNNEQFF.

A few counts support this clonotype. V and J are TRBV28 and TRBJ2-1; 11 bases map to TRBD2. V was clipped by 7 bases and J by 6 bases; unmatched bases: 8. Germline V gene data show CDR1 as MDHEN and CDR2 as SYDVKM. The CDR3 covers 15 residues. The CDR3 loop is CASTHSGRAPNEQFF. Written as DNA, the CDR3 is TGTGCCAGCACCCATAGCGGGAGGGCCCCCAATGAGCAGTTCTTC.

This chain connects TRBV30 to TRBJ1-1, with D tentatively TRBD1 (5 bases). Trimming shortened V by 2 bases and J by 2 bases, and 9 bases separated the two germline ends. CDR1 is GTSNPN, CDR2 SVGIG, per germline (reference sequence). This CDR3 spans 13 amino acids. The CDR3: CAWSSGGNTEAFF. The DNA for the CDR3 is TGTGCCTGGAGTTCCGGGGGAAACACTGAAGCTTTCTTT. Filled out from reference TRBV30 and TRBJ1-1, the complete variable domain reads SQTIHQWPATLVQPVGSPLSLECTVEGTSNPNLYWYRQAAGRGLQLLFYSVGIGQISSEVPQNLSASRPQDRQFILSSKKLLLSDSGFYLCAWSSGGNTEAFFGQGTRLTVV.

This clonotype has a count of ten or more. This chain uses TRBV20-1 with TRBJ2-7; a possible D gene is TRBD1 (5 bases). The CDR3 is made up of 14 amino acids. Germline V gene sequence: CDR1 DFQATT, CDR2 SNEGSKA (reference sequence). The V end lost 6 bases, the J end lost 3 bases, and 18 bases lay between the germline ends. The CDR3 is CSANPPRQIYEQYF. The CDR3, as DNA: TGCAGTGCAAATCCACCGAGACAGATCTACGAGCAGTACTTC.

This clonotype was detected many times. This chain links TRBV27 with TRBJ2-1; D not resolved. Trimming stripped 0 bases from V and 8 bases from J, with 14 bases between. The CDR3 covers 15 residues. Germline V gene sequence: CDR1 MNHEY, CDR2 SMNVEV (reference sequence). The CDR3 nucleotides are TGTGCCAGCAGTTTATCGCCGAGCCCTTGGTATGAGCAGTTCTTC. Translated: CASSLSPSPWYEQFF.

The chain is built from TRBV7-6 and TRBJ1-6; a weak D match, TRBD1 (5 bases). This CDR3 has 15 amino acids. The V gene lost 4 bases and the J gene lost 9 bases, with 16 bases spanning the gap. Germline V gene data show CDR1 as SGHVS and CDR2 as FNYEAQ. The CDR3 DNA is TGTGCCAGCAGCTCCGCCGAGGCGGGGACTTCACCCCTCCACTTT. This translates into CASSSAEAGTSPLHF.

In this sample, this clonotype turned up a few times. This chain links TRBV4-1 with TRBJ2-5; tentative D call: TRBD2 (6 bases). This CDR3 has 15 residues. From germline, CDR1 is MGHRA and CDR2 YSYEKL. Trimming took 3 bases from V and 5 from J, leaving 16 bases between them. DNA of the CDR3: TGCGCCAGCAGCCACCTCGGGAGTTCAAGTGAGACCCAGTACTTC. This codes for CASSHLGSSSETQYF.

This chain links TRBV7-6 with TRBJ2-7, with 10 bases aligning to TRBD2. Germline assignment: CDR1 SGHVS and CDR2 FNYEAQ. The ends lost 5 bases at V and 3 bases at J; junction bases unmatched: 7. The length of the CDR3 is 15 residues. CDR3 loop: CASSARTSGYYEQYF. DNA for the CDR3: TGTGCCAGCAGCGCAAGGACTAGCGGATACTACGAGCAGTACTTC. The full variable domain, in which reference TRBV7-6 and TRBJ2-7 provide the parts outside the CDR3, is GAGVSQSPRYKVTKRGQDVALRCDPISGHVSLYWYRQALGQGPEFLTYFNYEAQQDKSGLPNDRFSAERPEGSISTLTIQRTEQRDSAMYRCASSARTSGYYEQYFGPGTRLTVT.

The CDR3 loop is CASSLDIAGDNEQFF. CDR3 DNA: TGTGCCAGCAGCTTGGATATAGCGGGAGATAATGAGCAGTTCTTC. The chain is built from TRBV5-4 and TRBJ2-1; 9 nucleotides match TRBD2. Per the germline V gene, CDR1 is SGHNT and CDR2 is YYREEE (reference sequence). J lost 7 bases, V lost 0 bases, and 5 bases had no gene match. The CDR3 is 15 residues long.

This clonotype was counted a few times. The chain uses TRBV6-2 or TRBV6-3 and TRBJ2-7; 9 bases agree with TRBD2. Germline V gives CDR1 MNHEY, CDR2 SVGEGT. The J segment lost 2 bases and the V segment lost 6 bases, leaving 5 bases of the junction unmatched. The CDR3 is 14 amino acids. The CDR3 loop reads CASSVAGATYEQYF. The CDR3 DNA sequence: TGTGCCAGCAGCGTAGCGGGAGCAACCTACGAGCAGTACTTC.

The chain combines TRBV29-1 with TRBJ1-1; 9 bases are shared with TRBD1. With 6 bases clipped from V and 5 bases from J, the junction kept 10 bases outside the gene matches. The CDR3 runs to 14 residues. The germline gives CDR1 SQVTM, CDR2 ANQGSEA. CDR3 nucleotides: TGCAGCGTCGTGGGACAGGGAGGAAGAACTGAAGCTTTCTTT. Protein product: CSVVGQGGRTEAFF.

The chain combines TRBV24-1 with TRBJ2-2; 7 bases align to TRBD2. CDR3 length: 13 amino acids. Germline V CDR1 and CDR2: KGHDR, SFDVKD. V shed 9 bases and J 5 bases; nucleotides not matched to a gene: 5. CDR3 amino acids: CATSKAGTGELFF. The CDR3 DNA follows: TGTGCCACCTCGAAAGCGGGGACCGGGGAGCTGTTTTTT.

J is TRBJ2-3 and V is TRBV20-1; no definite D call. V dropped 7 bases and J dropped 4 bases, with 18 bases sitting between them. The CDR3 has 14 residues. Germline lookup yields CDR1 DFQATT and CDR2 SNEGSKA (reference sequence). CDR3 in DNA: TGCAGTGTTTTCCCGACTCAGAGCGCAGATACGCAGTATTTT. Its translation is CSVFPTQSADTQYF.